Shown below are 25 T cell receptor beta chains from a single sample sequenced in a study of cytomegalovirus exposure and HLA in healthy donors. 13 Jbeta primers and 60 Vbeta primers were used for the PCR. Assay: immunoSEQ multiplex PCR; the TCRdb copy retains only in-frame clones and omits some. The sample carries 190,000 or so clones, about 80% recorded once. The sequencing sample was made of PBMCs. The source is a boy aged 5-17 years in good health and CMV-seronegative.

V usage is TRBV27 and J usage is TRBJ1-1, with 7 bases lining up with TRBD1. The CDR3 runs to 14 residues. CDR1 and CDR2 (germline): MNHEY, SMNVEV (reference sequence). V dropped 8 bases and J dropped 9; count of bases not matched to a gene: 15. CDR3 nucleotide sequence: TGTGCCAGCCCAACTGACAGGGCCCCCCGGAAAGCTTTCTTT. This gives the protein CASPTDRAPRKAFF.

The V and J genes are TRBV30 and TRBJ1-1, with 9 bases lining up with TRBD1. Germline trimming cut 3 bases from V and 4 bases from J; bases unmatched to any gene: 3. The germline CDR1 and CDR2 sequences are GTSNPN and SVGIG (reference sequence). The CDR3 totals 13 residues. In DNA form, the CDR3 reads TGTGCCTGGAGCGGACAGGGGCCCACTGAAGCTTTCTTT. Its protein product is CAWSGQGPTEAFF.

The chain joins TRBV18 to TRBJ1-5; D gene unclear. CDR1 KGHSH and CDR2 LQKENI come from the germline V gene. The length of the CDR3 is 14 residues. V lost 6 bases and J 0 bases, leaving 9 bases between the germline ends. The CDR3, as DNA: TGTGCCAGCTCGAGGGAGAGTAGCAATCAGCCCCAGCATTTT. It yields the protein CASSRESSNQPQHF.

This clone was seen a single time. The chain carries TRBV18 and TRBJ1-2; D call uncertain. The CDR3 has 16 residues. V gave up 6 bases and J gave up 2 bases, with 19 bases separating them. Germline V gene data show CDR1 as KGHSH and CDR2 as LQKENI. Here the CDR3 DNA reads TGTGCCAGCTCGCTCCAAACGGTGGCACAGAACTATGGCTACACCTTC. This encodes CASSLQTVAQNYGYTF.

V is TRBV11-2 and J is TRBJ2-5, with D possibly matching TRBD1 (7 bases). The length of the CDR3 is 14 residues. Per the germline V gene, CDR1 is SGHAT and CDR2 is FQNNGV. Trimming shortened V by 5 bases and J by 2 bases, and 12 bases separated the two germline ends. The CDR3 sequence: CASSQGGLQETQYF. The CDR3 DNA reads TGTGCCAGCAGCCAGGGGGGCCTACAAGAGACCCAGTACTTC.

On this clone itself: Relative to the germline gene, one junction end is altered; a read error may explain this. The same CDR3 is also encoded by other DNA sequences in this sample. The CDR3 loop reads CAISAGSQETQYF. DNA of the CDR3: TGCGCCATCAGTGCTGGTAGCCAAGAGACCCAGTACTTC. The chain employs TRBV10-3 and TRBJ2-5; D is undetermined. The CDR3 totals 13 residues. Germline V gene data show CDR1 as ENHRY and CDR2 as SYGVKD.

The chain couples TRBV29-1 to TRBJ2-7; 7 bases fit TRBD1. CDR3 length equals 13 residues. Per the germline V gene, CDR1 is SQVTM and CDR2 is ANQGSEA. V dropped 4 bases and J dropped 2; count of bases not matched to a gene: 5. The CDR3 here is CSVVDRTAYEQYF. CDR3 sequence (DNA): TGCAGCGTTGTGGACAGGACTGCCTACGAGCAGTACTTC.

The chain recombines TRBV6-1 with TRBJ2-5; tentative D call: TRBD2 (5 bases). The CDR3 extends over 12 amino acids. The V end was cut by 4 bases, the J end by 5 bases, with 8 bases between. Per the germline V gene, CDR1 is MNHNS and CDR2 is SASEGT. The DNA of the CDR3 is TGTGCCAGCAGTGCCCGAGGGGAGACCCAGTACTTC. This translates into CASSARGETQYF.

This clone has a single count. One end of the junction is discordant with germline, which a read error may explain. The chain combines TRBV7-9 with TRBJ1-5; TRBD1 is a possible D gene (5 bases). Germline lookup yields CDR1 SEHNR and CDR2 FQNEAQ (reference sequence). CDR3 length: 14 amino acids. CDR3 in amino acids: CSSSQGGSNQPQHF. CDR3 sequence (DNA): TGTTCCAGCAGCCAGGGTGGGAGCAATCAGCCCCAGCATTTT.

The rearrangement links TRBV29-1 to TRBJ1-1; D remains unclear. This CDR3 region has 13 residues. Germline CDR1 reads SQVTM; CDR2 reads ANQGSEA. The germline V and J ends were trimmed by 5 bases and 1 base, with 11 bases remaining between them. CDR3 sequence reads: CSVLRVRNTEAFF. CDR3 nucleotide sequence: TGCAGCGTTCTACGGGTAAGGAACACTGAAGCTTTCTTT. The variable domain in full, completed from reference TRBV29-1 and TRBJ1-1, reads SAVISQKPSRDICQRGTSLTIQCQVDSQVTMMFWYRQQPGQSLTLIATANQGSEATYESGFVIDKFPISRPNLTFSTLTVSNMSPEDSSIYLCSVLRVRNTEAFFGQGTRLTVV.

The chain joins TRBV2 to TRBJ2-3; D uncertain. CDR1 SNHLY and CDR2 FYNNEI come from the germline V gene. V lost 6 bases and J lost 3, with 10 bases in between. The CDR3 length is 13 residues. In DNA, the CDR3 is TGTGCCAGCAGGACCGACTCGACAGATACGCAGTATTTT. Protein product: CASRTDSTDTQYF.

The chain uses TRBV5-4 and TRBJ2-1; 9 bases fit TRBD1. Germline-derived CDR1 and CDR2 are SGHNT and YYREEE (reference sequence). The CDR3 loop spans 14 amino acids. Unmatched junction bases numbered 6, after V lost 7 bases and J lost 4 bases. The CDR3 loop is CASEKTGGYNEQFF. The CDR3 region has the DNA TGTGCCAGCGAGAAGACAGGGGGTTACAATGAGCAGTTCTTC.

This clone came up many times. The chain has TRBV7-8 and TRBJ1-5; D is ambiguous. Trimming removed 2 bases at V and 2 bases at J, with 10 bases between. CDR3 size: 15 residues. The V gene's germline CDR1 is SGHVS and CDR2 FQNEAQ. CDR3 nucleotide sequence: TGTGCCAGCAGCTTAACAGCTCGCGGCAATCAGCCCCAGCATTTT. Translated, it gives CASSLTARGNQPQHF.

This clone was observed a few times. The chain carries TRBV5-5 and TRBJ1-1, with D possibly being TRBD1 (5 bases). The CDR3 has 15 amino acids. CDR1 is SGHKS, CDR2 YYEKEE, per germline (reference sequence). Trimming shortened V by 2 bases and J by 7 bases, and 18 bases separated the two germline ends. CDR3 loop: CASSFAGIAGHEAFF. CDR3 DNA: TGTGCCAGCAGCTTCGCGGGTATAGCGGGGCATGAAGCTTTCTTT.

The chain is built from TRBV18 and TRBJ2-3, with D unresolved. Germline loops: CDR1 KGHSH, CDR2 LQKENI. There are 13 residues in the CDR3. Deletions cut 6 bases from V and 4 bases from J, with 11 bases between. This CDR3 reads CASSERDPDTQYF. For the CDR3, the DNA is TGTGCCAGCTCGGAGCGTGATCCAGATACGCAGTATTTT.

The V gene is TRBV18, the J gene TRBJ2-1; 8 bases match TRBD2. The CDR3 spans 15 residues. J gave up 0 bases and V 5 bases, and 3 bases lay outside the gene matches. CDR1 KGHSH and CDR2 LQKENI come from the germline V gene. CDR3 loop: CASSVSGSSYNEQFF. As DNA, the CDR3 is TGTGCCAGCTCAGTGAGCGGGAGCTCCTACAATGAGCAGTTCTTC.

V gene TRBV4-1 combines with J gene TRBJ1-1, with D possibly being TRBD1 (5 bases). Germline values: CDR1 MGHRA, CDR2 YSYEKL. The V gene lost 4 bases and the J gene lost 6 bases, with 18 bases spanning the gap. This CDR3 region has 15 residues. As DNA, the CDR3 is TGCGCCAGCAGCCTCGGACCAGGGCCCGGGCCTGAAGCTTTCTTT. Translation: CASSLGPGPGPEAFF.

The V call is TRBV7-5, the J call TRBJ2-3; the D call TRBD2 from the table was never checked on the DNA. TRBV7-5 is classified as a pseudogene. The length of the CDR3 is 18 residues. Here the CDR3 DNA reads TGTGCCAGAAGCTGGGGGGACTCGACTAGCGGATTCACAGATACGCAGTATTTT. It translates to CARSWGDSTSGFTDTQYF.

This chain joins TRBV9 and TRBJ1-1; D possibly corresponds to TRBD1 (5 bases). Trimming took off 3 bases at V and 2 bases at J, with 14 bases between the two ends. This CDR3 comprises 15 residues. From germline, CDR1 is SGDLS and CDR2 YYNGEE. The CDR3 DNA reads TGTGCCAGCAGCGCGATTGGAAGGGGAAACACTGAAGCTTTCTTT. Translating it yields CASSAIGRGNTEAFF.

This sequence joins TRBV7-9 and TRBJ1-1; possibly TRBD1 for D (5 bases). Per germline, CDR1 SEHNR and CDR2 FQNEAQ (reference sequence). The CDR3 length is 13 residues. V lost 1 base and J lost 11, with 14 bases in between. This CDR3 is CASSLGGAGPAFF. The DNA for the CDR3 is TGTGCCAGCAGCTTAGGCGGGGCCGGACCCGCTTTCTTT.

CDR3 amino acids: CSAMEKTQYF. CDR3 bases: TGCAGTGCGATGGAGAAGACCCAGTACTTC. The rearrangement uses TRBV20-1 and TRBJ2-5; D is uncertain. Trimming cost V 6 bases and J 6 bases, with 8 bases left between them. CDR3 length equals 10 residues. CDR1 DFQATT and CDR2 SNEGSKA come from the germline V gene (reference sequence).

V and J are TRBV10-3 and TRBJ2-1; 8 nucleotides align to TRBD2. The CDR3 spans 13 residues. Looked up from germline, CDR1 is ENHRY and CDR2 is SYGVKD. V dropped 10 bases and J dropped 4; count of bases not matched to a gene: 6. In nucleotides, the CDR3 is TGTGCCACCGCCGGGGGGGGATACAATGAGCAGTTCTTC. As protein: CATAGGGYNEQFF.

The chain has TRBV13 and TRBJ2-5; no firm D call. The germline V gene encodes CDR1 PRHDT and CDR2 FYEKMQ (reference sequence). Trimming shortened V by 5 bases and J by 4 bases, and 11 bases separated the two germline ends. The CDR3 sequence is 13 residues long. CDR3 DNA sequence: TGTGCCAGCAGCCCCTCTAATGTAGAGACCCAGTACTTC. Protein sequence: CASSPSNVETQYF. Looking up the rest from reference TRBV13 and TRBJ2-5 gives the full variable domain: AAGVIQSPRHLIKEKRETATLKCYPIPRHDTVYWYQQGPGQDPQFLISFYEKMQSDKGSIPDRFSAQQFSDYHSELNMSSLELGDSALYFCASSPSNVETQYFGPGTRLLVL.

The V and J genes are TRBV6-1 and TRBJ1-2, with no clear D. The germline V gene encodes CDR1 MNHNS and CDR2 SASEGT. V was trimmed by 7 bases and J by 0 bases, leaving 12 bases between them. This CDR3 is built from 14 residues. The CDR3 reads CASIDSPPNYGYTF. The CDR3 DNA is TGTGCCAGCATAGACTCACCACCTAACTATGGCTACACCTTC.

This chain links TRBV19 with TRBJ2-7, with TRBD2 matching 11 bases. The germline CDR1 and CDR2 sequences are LNHDA and SQIVND (reference sequence). This CDR3 has 15 amino acids. V was clipped by 6 bases and J by 2 bases; unmatched bases: 6. DNA for the CDR3: TGTGCCAGTAGCCCAGGGACTAGCGGAACCTACGAGCAGTACTTC. It translates to CASSPGTSGTYEQYF. The entire variable domain, with the rest obtained from reference TRBV19 and TRBJ2-7, is as follows: DGGITQSPKYLFRKEGQNVTLSCEQNLNHDAMYWYRQDPGQGLRLIYYSQIVNDFQKGDIAEGYSVSREKKESFPLTVTSAQKNPTAFYLCASSPGTSGTYEQYFGPGTRLTVT.